This TCR beta chain derives from a study of cytomegalovirus exposure and HLA in healthy donors. Details on this clone: Its target is unknown.

PCR used 60 Vbeta primers and 13 Jbeta primers. Original methodology: There were about 80 million unique TCR beta chains by a later count, and about 12 million of them were shared. Generated by immunoSEQ multiplex PCR, the TCRdb table keeps only in-frame clones and is missing some. The DNA was the basis for D and trimming; V, J and clone size are from that table. The sample consists of approximately 170,000 clones, around 84% of them appearing once. V shed 0 bases, J shed 4 bases, and the junction held 6 bases outside the gene matches. CDR3 size: 16 residues. Looked up from germline, CDR1 is SGHRS and CDR2 is YFSETQ. Notes on the study in general: Apparent HLA restriction characterized most CMV-associated TCR beta chains in a later analysis. Some highly shared sequence variants likely arose as a pipeline artifact.

The J gene is TRBJ2-3, the V gene TRBV5-1; TRBD2 matches 9 bases. The receptor comes from a young man in good health and CMV-seropositive. What was sequenced was PBMCs. The CDR3: CASSLGASGNADTQYF. CDR3 nucleotides: TGCGCCAGCAGCTTGGGGGCTAGCGGGAACGCAGATACGCAGTATTTT.